The 18 T cell receptor beta chains reported below all come from one sample, sequenced in a study of T cell repertoires in ileal Crohn's disease. Regarding time point: neoterminal ileum biopsy at postoperative endoscopy, about 6 months after surgery. The data were produced by immunoSEQ multiplex PCR, yet TCRdb's version contains in-frame clones alone and is incomplete. The table lists about 62,000 clones, approximately 88% of them singletons. Sequences were obtained from ileal tissue. The receptors originated from an adult with Crohn's disease.

The chain uses TRBV28 and TRBJ2-5; D might be TRBD2 (6 bases). This CDR3 comprises 16 residues. Germline V gives CDR1 MDHEN, CDR2 SYDVKM. Trimming removed 3 bases from V and 2 bases from J, with 16 bases in between. In DNA form, the CDR3 reads TGTGCCAGCAGTTTGTATGATTGGGGGGTTCAAGAGACCCAGTACTTC. Translated, it gives CASSLYDWGVQETQYF.

This clone was recorded a few times. This rearrangement joins TRBV7-8 to TRBJ1-2; 12 bases agree with TRBD1. The CDR3 consists of 16 residues. V dropped 4 bases and J dropped 7; count of bases not matched to a gene: 10. CDR1 is SGHVS and CDR2 is FQNEAQ in the germline V gene. Here the CDR3 DNA reads TGTGCCAGCAGCTCCGGACCCGGGACAGGGGGCGGTGGCTACACCTTC. Its protein is CASSSGPGTGGGGYTF.

The chain has TRBV27 and TRBJ2-7, with TRBD1 identical over 9 bases. Trimming took 2 bases from V and 3 from J; bases not matched to a gene: 5. The CDR3 runs to 15 residues. Germline V gene lookup returns CDR1 MNHEY and CDR2 SMNVEV (reference sequence). CDR3 amino acids: CASSLKGQGLYEQYV. The CDR3 DNA is TGTGCCAGCAGTTTAAAGGGACAGGGACTCTACGAGCAGTACGTC.

V and J are TRBV7-2 and TRBJ2-2, with 7 bases that match TRBD1. Germline V gene data show CDR1 as SGHTA and CDR2 as FQGNSA. This CDR3 is built from 14 residues. V lost 5 bases to trimming and J lost 7 bases; unmatched junction nucleotides: 7. The CDR3 protein is CASSRDRVVGELFF. The CDR3 nucleotides are TGTGCCAGCAGCCGCGACAGGGTGGTCGGGGAGCTGTTTTTT.

This chain joins TRBV6-5 and TRBJ1-4; TRBD1 matches 7 bases. The CDR3 is 15 amino acids. Germline V CDR1 and CDR2: MNHEY, SVGAGI. J gave up 2 bases and V 2 bases, and 2 bases lay outside the gene matches. CDR3 loop: CASSYRGLTNEKLFF. The CDR3 DNA sequence: TGTGCCAGCAGTTACAGGGGGCTGACTAATGAAAAACTGTTTTTT.

This clone was observed a few times. V is TRBV7-2 and J is TRBJ1-6, with 7 positions matching TRBD1. The V gene end was trimmed by 3 bases and the J gene end by 6 bases; junction bases not matched to a gene: 8. From germline, CDR1 is SGHTA and CDR2 FQGNSA. The CDR3 runs to 16 residues. The CDR3 sequence: CASSLVPGQSNSPLHF. In nucleotides, the CDR3 is TGTGCCAGCAGCTTGGTCCCGGGACAGTCTAATTCACCCCTCCACTTT.

This clone has just one count. The rearrangement uses TRBV9 and TRBJ2-2; 8 nucleotides agree with TRBD2. The CDR3 has 16 residues. V was clipped by 0 bases and J by 8 bases; unmatched bases: 9. CDR1 and CDR2 (germline): SGDLS, YYNGEE. The CDR3 reads CASSVESGGRKGELFF. For the CDR3, the DNA is TGTGCCAGCAGCGTAGAGTCGGGAGGGCGGAAAGGGGAGCTGTTTTTT.

The V call is TRBV28, the J call TRBJ1-5; 7 nucleotides match TRBD1. From germline, CDR1 is MDHEN and CDR2 SYDVKM. Losses at the gene ends were 3 bases for V and 4 bases for J; bases not matched to a gene: 9. This CDR3 is built from 16 residues. CDR3 loop: CASSLYKGARNQPQHF. Here the CDR3 DNA reads TGTGCCAGCAGTTTGTACAAGGGGGCTAGAAATCAGCCCCAGCATTTT.

V gene TRBV9 combines with J gene TRBJ1-2; a weak D match, TRBD1 (6 bases). The CDR3 runs to 14 residues. The germline V gene has CDR1 SGDLS and CDR2 YYNGEE. The V and J ends lost 4 bases and 4 bases respectively, with 14 bases between them. CDR3 in DNA: TGTGCCAGCAGCCCAGTGGGGGGGCTCTATGGCTACACCTTC. Translated: CASSPVGGLYGYTF.

The chain has TRBV13 and TRBJ2-6, with D uncertain. The V end lost 5 bases, the J end lost 0 bases, and 8 bases lay between the germline ends. This CDR3 has 15 residues. Per germline, CDR1 PRHDT and CDR2 FYEKMQ (reference sequence). The CDR3 here is CASSLQISGANVLTF. The CDR3 region has the DNA TGTGCCAGCAGCCTACAGATCTCTGGGGCCAACGTCCTGACTTTC.

The rearrangement links TRBV25-1 to TRBJ2-5, with 8 nucleotides matching TRBD2. The CDR3 contains 13 residues. Per the germline V gene, CDR1 is MGHDK and CDR2 is SYGVNS. V lost 2 bases to trimming and J lost 5 bases; unmatched junction nucleotides: 1. DNA of the CDR3: TGTGCCAGCAGTGAAGCTAGCGGGGAGACCCAGTACTTC. Residues: CASSEASGETQYF. The full variable domain, its missing parts supplied by reference TRBV25-1 and TRBJ2-5, is EADIYQTPRYLVIGTGKKITLECSQTMGHDKMYWYQQDPGMELHLIHYSYGVNSTEKGDLSSESTVSRIRTEHFPLTLESARPSHTSQYLCASSEASGETQYFGPGTRLLVL.

The rearrangement uses TRBV4-1 and TRBJ2-7; possible D gene TRBD1, 5 bases. This CDR3 is 15 amino acids long. Germline-derived CDR1 and CDR2 are MGHRA and YSYEKL. With 4 bases removed from V and 2 bases from J, the gap between germline ends came to 15 bases. CDR3 sequence reads: CASSPAQGWTYEQYF. The CDR3 bases are TGCGCCAGCAGCCCGGCCCAGGGCTGGACCTACGAGCAGTACTTC.

This clone was observed once. CDR3 loop: CASIFGGEETQYF. In DNA, the CDR3 is TGTGCCAGCATTTTTGGGGGGGAGGAGACCCAGTACTTC. The chain couples TRBV5-6 to TRBJ2-5, with 7 bases identical to TRBD2. Germline trimming cut 6 bases from V and 5 bases from J; bases unmatched to any gene: 7. From germline, CDR1 is SGHDT and CDR2 YYEEEE. The CDR3 consists of 13 residues.

The gene calls are TRBV11-2 and TRBJ1-2; the match to TRBD1 covers 11 bases. CDR3 size: 14 residues. V lost 5 bases, J lost 3 bases, and 2 bases stayed unmatched. The germline gives CDR1 SGHAT, CDR2 FQNNGV. The CDR3 loop reads CASSRDRGDYGYTF. As DNA, the CDR3 is TGTGCCAGCAGCCGGGACAGGGGGGACTATGGCTACACCTTC.

This chain connects TRBV5-1 to TRBJ1-5, with D uncertain. Looked up from germline, CDR1 is SGHRS and CDR2 is YFSETQ. The CDR3 totals 13 residues. Trimming shortened V by 0 bases and J by 4 bases, and 5 bases separated the two germline ends. In DNA form, the CDR3 reads TGCGCCAGCAGCTTGGACCTAAATCAGCCCCAGCATTTT. Translated: CASSLDLNQPQHF.

The chain employs TRBV4-1 and TRBJ1-4; 7 bases fit TRBD1. The length of the CDR3 is 15 residues. After removal of 5 bases from V and 3 bases from J, the junction contained 6 bases not matched to a gene. From germline, CDR1 is MGHRA and CDR2 YSYEKL. The DNA of the CDR3 is TGCGCCAGCAGCAAAACAGGGGCTTCTAATGAAAAACTGTTTTTT. This codes for CASSKTGASNEKLFF.

V usage is TRBV5-4 and J usage is TRBJ1-2; 8 nucleotides line up with TRBD1. V shed 4 bases, J shed 4 bases, and the junction held 9 bases outside the gene matches. Germline CDR1 is SGHNT and CDR2 is YYREEE (reference sequence). The CDR3 totals 15 residues. The CDR3 DNA sequence: TGTGCCAGCAGCGTTCCGACAGGGGCTACCTATGGCTACACCTTC. This codes for CASSVPTGATYGYTF.

CDR3 bases: TGTGCCTGCAGAGCGGGACCCGCCTCCAGTTTCGGCTACACCTTC. This codes for CACRAGPASSFGYTF. The chain links TRBV30 to TRBJ1-2; possibly TRBD1 for D (5 bases). Germline CDR1 is GTSNPN and CDR2 is SVGIG (reference sequence). There are 15 residues in the CDR3. V lost 6 bases and J 8 bases, leaving 25 bases between the germline ends.